One sample yielded the 26 T cell receptor beta chains listed below, sequenced in a study of T cell repertoires in ileal Crohn's disease. Measured with immunoSEQ multiplex PCR; TCRdb has only the in-frame clones, and not every one. This table holds about 3,800 clones, about 80% found once. Input material: ileal tissue. The receptors come from an adult with Crohn's disease.

This clone showed up just a few times. CDR3 nucleotide sequence: TGTGCCAGCAGTTTAGGACAGGGATGGGAAAAACTGTTTTTT. Its protein product is CASSLGQGWEKLFF. The chain uses TRBV28 and TRBJ1-4, with TRBD1 matching over 8 bases. The germline V gene encodes CDR1 MDHEN and CDR2 SYDVKM. This CDR3 comprises 14 residues. Losses at the gene ends were 2 bases for V and 8 bases for J; bases not matched to a gene: 4.

The chain uses TRBV5-1 and TRBJ1-2; D gene unclear. This CDR3 has 14 residues. V was pared by 2 bases and J by 0 bases, with 8 bases between. CDR1 is SGHRS, CDR2 YFSETQ, per germline. The CDR3 DNA reads as TGCGCCAGCAGCTTAGGAGTTTCTAACTATGGCTACACCTTC. Amino acids: CASSLGVSNYGYTF.

The V and J genes are TRBV27 and TRBJ2-5; TRBD1 might be the D (6 bases). The V gene lost 6 bases and the J gene lost 3 bases, with 17 bases spanning the gap. From germline, CDR1 is MNHEY and CDR2 SMNVEV (reference sequence). The CDR3 is 15 residues long. The CDR3 nucleotides are TGTGCCAGCAGACCACTTGGGACAAATAAAGAGACCCAGTACTTC. Its protein product is CASRPLGTNKETQYF.

The J gene is TRBJ1-5, the V gene TRBV5-1, with 11 bases aligning to TRBD1. The V gene end was trimmed by 5 bases and the J gene end by 4 bases; junction bases not matched to a gene: 5. The CDR3 is 15 amino acids. CDR1 and CDR2 from the germline V gene are SGHRS and YFSETQ. CDR3 in DNA: TGCGCCAGCAGACTAGGGACAGGGGGGAATCAGCCCCAGCATTTT. This encodes CASRLGTGGNQPQHF.

V gene TRBV5-1 combines with J gene TRBJ1-4; the D gene is possibly TRBD1 (5 bases). V was shortened by 0 bases and J by 7 bases, with 13 bases between the two germline ends. CDR1 and CDR2 (germline): SGHRS, YFSETQ. The CDR3 is 15 amino acids. CDR3 protein: CASSLAGQGGEKLFF. The CDR3 bases are TGCGCCAGCAGCTTGGCCGGACAAGGCGGTGAAAAACTGTTTTTT.

The chain combines TRBV7-3 with TRBJ2-2; no clear D gene. V was trimmed by 5 bases and J by 4 bases, leaving 8 bases between them. Germline assignment: CDR1 SGHTA and CDR2 FQGTGA. CDR3 size: 13 residues. The CDR3 is CASSADITGELFF. The CDR3 DNA reads TGTGCCAGCAGCGCCGACATCACCGGGGAGCTGTTTTTT.

The table lists this clone with a few counts. The V call is TRBV5-6, the J call TRBJ2-5, with D perhaps TRBD1 (6 bases). The CDR3 covers 14 residues. V lost 4 bases and J 7 bases, leaving 17 bases between the germline ends. Germline lookup yields CDR1 SGHDT and CDR2 YYEEEE. CDR3: CASSRNRDSWTQYF. DNA for the CDR3: TGTGCCAGCAGCCGCAACAGGGATTCGTGGACCCAGTACTTC.

V gene TRBV19 combines with J gene TRBJ2-1; 9 bases match TRBD2. V was pared by 3 bases and J by 7 bases, with 4 bases of the junction left unmatched. The CDR3 contains 14 residues. Looked up from germline, CDR1 is LNHDA and CDR2 is SQIVND (reference sequence). The CDR3 is CASSIPSGGNEQFF. The CDR3, as DNA: TGTGCCAGTAGTATCCCCAGCGGGGGGAATGAGCAGTTCTTC.

This clone turned up a few times. This sequence joins TRBV25-1 and TRBJ1-3; D is uncertain. The CDR3 loop spans 15 amino acids. The V gene's germline CDR1 is MGHDK and CDR2 SYGVNS. Trimming stripped 6 bases from V and 0 bases from J, with 12 bases between. CDR3 DNA sequence: TGTGCCAGCAGCGATAGGAGGACCTCTGGAAACACCATATATTTT. Protein sequence: CASSDRRTSGNTIYF. Supplemented by reference TRBV25-1 and TRBJ1-3, the full variable domain reads EADIYQTPRYLVIGTGKKITLECSQTMGHDKMYWYQQDPGMELHLIHYSYGVNSTEKGDLSSESTVSRIRTEHFPLTLESARPSHTSQYLCASSDRRTSGNTIYFGEGSWLTVV.

The genes are TRBV11-2 and TRBJ2-3; 11 nucleotides line up with TRBD2. The germline gives CDR1 SGHAT, CDR2 FQNNGV. V lost 2 bases, J lost 2 bases, and 3 bases stayed unmatched. The CDR3 totals 16 residues. The CDR3 coding sequence is TGTGCCAGCAGCTTAATAGCGGGGGGGCCCACAGATACGCAGTATTTT. This sequence encodes CASSLIAGGPTDTQYF.

This clone showed up just a few times. The chain employs TRBV11-3 and TRBJ2-1; 8 bases are a match to TRBD2. V lost 8 bases and J lost 2; bases outside the gene matches: 2. The CDR3 has 13 amino acids. Germline V gene sequence: CDR1 SGHNT, CDR2 YENEEA. CDR3 sequence (DNA): TGTGCCAGCGGGACTAGGGCCTACAATGAGCAGTTCTTC. This sequence encodes CASGTRAYNEQFF.

The chain employs TRBV19 and TRBJ2-1; TRBD2 matches at 12 bases. The CDR3 contains 17 residues. The germline V gene has CDR1 LNHDA and CDR2 SQIVND (reference sequence). The V and J ends lost 4 bases and 7 bases, in that order; junction bases with no gene match: 11. The CDR3, as DNA: TGTGCCAGTAGTAACCCCAGATGGACTAGCGGGAAGAATGAGCAGTTCTTC. As protein: CASSNPRWTSGKNEQFF.

The chain recombines TRBV15 with TRBJ1-2; weak D call: TRBD1 (5 bases). Trimming removed 4 bases from V and 7 bases from J, with 13 bases in between. The CDR3 has 13 amino acids. Germline V CDR1 and CDR2: LNHNV, YYDKDF (reference sequence). Here the CDR3 DNA reads TGTGCCACCAGCACCCAGGGTTTGGTTGGCTACACCTTC. This codes for CATSTQGLVGYTF.

This clone has a single count. The chain carries TRBV30 and TRBJ1-5; 8 bases align to TRBD1. In germline, CDR1 is GTSNPN, CDR2 SVGIG (reference sequence). J was trimmed by 2 bases and V by 2 bases; bases with no gene match: 5. The CDR3 totals 15 residues. DNA for the CDR3: TGTGCCTGGAGTCTTGGACAGGGTGGCAATCAGCCCCAGCATTTT. Amino acid sequence: CAWSLGQGGNQPQHF.

The gene calls are TRBV5-6 and TRBJ2-7; tentatively, D is TRBD1 (5 bases). CDR1 and CDR2 from the germline V gene are SGHDT and YYEEEE. The CDR3 covers 11 residues. Trimming cost V 2 bases and J 7 bases, with 7 bases left between them. CDR3 bases: TGTGCCAGCAGCTTTAGACAGGAGCAGTACTTC. It codes for CASSFRQEQYF. The variable domain in full, with the rest retrieved from reference TRBV5-6 and TRBJ2-7, is DAGVTQSPTHLIKTRGQQVTLRCSPKSGHDTVSWYQQALGQGPQFIFQYYEEEERQRGNFPDRFSGHQFPNYSSELNVNALLLGDSALYLCASSFRQEQYFGPGTRLTVT.

J is TRBJ2-4 and V is TRBV28; no clear D. Trimming took off 6 bases at V and 7 bases at J, with 13 bases between the two ends. CDR3 size: 13 residues. Germline assignment: CDR1 MDHEN and CDR2 SYDVKM. The CDR3 DNA is TGTGCCAGCAGCCTGGTGGCCGGGAACATTCAGTACTTC. This sequence encodes CASSLVAGNIQYF.

The sample holds a few counts of this clone. The chain combines TRBV2 with TRBJ1-4, with D possibly TRBD1 on 5 matching bases. V lost 5 bases and J 4 bases, leaving 11 bases between the germline ends. Germline CDR1 is SNHLY and CDR2 is FYNNEI. The CDR3 runs to 14 residues. CDR3: CASSKATVNEKLFF. The CDR3 DNA reads as TGTGCCAGCAGTAAGGCGACAGTTAATGAAAAACTGTTTTTT.

The V call is TRBV5-1, the J call TRBJ2-3; D may be TRBD1 (5 bases). V was trimmed by 0 bases and J by 2 bases, leaving 7 bases between them. CDR3 length: 14 amino acids. Germline CDR1 reads SGHRS; CDR2 reads YFSETQ. The CDR3 protein is CASSLDRSTDTQYF. As DNA, the CDR3 is TGCGCCAGCAGCTTGGACAGGTCCACAGATACGCAGTATTTT.

V is TRBV7-2 and J is TRBJ1-5; a weak D match, TRBD1 (6 bases). The CDR3 is 14 residues long. The germline gives CDR1 SGHTA, CDR2 FQGNSA. The V end lost 5 bases, the J end lost 4 bases, and 12 bases lay between the germline ends. The CDR3 is CASSLDSGNQPQHF. CDR3 nucleotides: TGTGCCAGCAGCCTGGACAGTGGGAATCAGCCCCAGCATTTT.

The rearrangement links TRBV27 to TRBJ2-3; 9 positions match TRBD1. This CDR3 spans 13 amino acids. Trimming removed 5 bases from V and 3 bases from J; junction bases left unmatched: 0. Per germline, CDR1 MNHEY and CDR2 SMNVEV (reference sequence). The CDR3 DNA follows: TGTGCCAGCAGTGACAGGGGGACAGATACGCAGTATTTT. Its translation: CASSDRGTDTQYF.

This chain uses TRBV2 with TRBJ1-5, with a tentative D call TRBD1 (5 bases). The CDR3 is 14 residues long. V lost 0 bases and J lost 7, with 10 bases in between. CDR1 and CDR2 (germline): SNHLY, FYNNEI. The CDR3 here is CASSEAGRDQPQHF. The DNA of the CDR3 is TGTGCCAGCAGTGAAGCAGGGAGGGACCAGCCCCAGCATTTT.

Concerning this clone: Relative to the germline gene, one junction end is altered; a read error may explain this. The chain employs TRBV7-7 and TRBJ1-1; D gene unclear. This CDR3 comprises 13 residues. CDR1 and CDR2 from the germline V gene are SSHAT and FNYEAQ (reference sequence). The CDR3 reads CASSSTPNTEAFF. CDR3 bases: TGTGCTAGCAGCTCTACGCCGAACACTGAAGCTTTCTTT.

V and J are TRBV9 and TRBJ2-3, with 10 bases matching TRBD2. The CDR3 loop spans 19 amino acids. The germline V gene has CDR1 SGDLS and CDR2 YYNGEE. Trimming took 0 bases from V and 1 from J; bases not matched to a gene: 11. This chain's CDR3 is CASSVGAQRGGRGTDTQYF. DNA for the CDR3: TGTGCCAGCAGCGTAGGAGCCCAGCGGGGGGGCCGTGGCACAGATACGCAGTATTTT.

V is TRBV5-6 and J is TRBJ1-2; D is ambiguous. Germline assignment: CDR1 SGHDT and CDR2 YYEEEE. This CDR3 spans 13 amino acids. Trimming removed 1 base at V and 8 bases at J, with 12 bases between. In DNA form, the CDR3 reads TGTGCCAGCAGCTTGCCGGGTTCCGGCGGCTACACCTTC. Its protein is CASSLPGSGGYTF.

V and J are TRBV4-1 and TRBJ2-3; 9 nucleotides agree with TRBD2. Per the germline V gene, CDR1 is MGHRA and CDR2 is YSYEKL. J lost 5 bases, V lost 0 bases, and 6 bases had no gene match. The CDR3 spans 16 residues. The CDR3 here is CASSQESSGVEDTQYF. Written as DNA, the CDR3 is TGCGCCAGCAGCCAAGAGTCTAGCGGGGTGGAAGATACGCAGTATTTT.

The DNA for the CDR3 is TGTGCCATCAGTGTAGCGGGGGTACACTCCTACAATGAGCAGTTCTTC. Translation gives CAISVAGVHSYNEQFF. V usage is TRBV10-3 and J usage is TRBJ2-1; 9 nucleotides line up with TRBD2. CDR1 is ENHRY, CDR2 SYGVKD, per germline. The CDR3 has 16 residues. V gave up 4 bases and J gave up 0 bases; unmatched junction bases: 4.